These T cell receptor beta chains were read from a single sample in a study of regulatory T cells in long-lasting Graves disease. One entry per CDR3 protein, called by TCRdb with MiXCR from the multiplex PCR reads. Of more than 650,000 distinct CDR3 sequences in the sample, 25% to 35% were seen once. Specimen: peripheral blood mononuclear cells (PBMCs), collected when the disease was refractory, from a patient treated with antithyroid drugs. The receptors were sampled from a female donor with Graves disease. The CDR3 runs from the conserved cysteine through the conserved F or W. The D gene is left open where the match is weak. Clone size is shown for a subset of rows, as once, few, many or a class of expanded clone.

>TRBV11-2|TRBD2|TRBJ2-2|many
TGTGCCAGCAGACCTCTCGGACTAGCGGTGAACACCGGGGAGCTGTTTTTT
CASRPLGLAVNTGELFF
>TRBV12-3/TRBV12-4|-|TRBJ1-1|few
TGTGCCAGCAGTTTGAACATGCGGGGGGGACATTACACTGAAGCTTTCTTT
CASSLNMRGGHYTEAFF
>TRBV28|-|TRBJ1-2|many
TGTGCCAGCACGGACCCCGTCTCAGGCTACACCTTC
CASTDPVSGYTF
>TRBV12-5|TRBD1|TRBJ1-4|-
TGTGCTAGTGGTTTGTTACGGACAGGGCGAGAAAAACTGTTTTTT
CASGLLRTGREKLFF
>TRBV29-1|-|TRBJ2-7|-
TGCAGCGTCAGGGTTACCTACGAGCAGTACTTC
CSVRVTYEQYF
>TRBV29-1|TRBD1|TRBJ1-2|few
TGCAGCGGTGATTTTCAGGGGGCGTTTGGCTACACCTTC
CSGDFQGAFGYTF
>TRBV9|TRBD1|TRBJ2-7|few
TGTGCCAGCAGCGTCATGGGACAGGGGACGAACTACGAGCAGTACTTC
CASSVMGQGTNYEQYF
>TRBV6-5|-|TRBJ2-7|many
TGTGCCAGCAGTTCGCAAAATCCCGACGAGCAGTACTTC
CASSSQNPDEQYF
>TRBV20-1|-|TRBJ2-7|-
TGCAGTGCTCCTCACCCCGGCAGGGGCACCGACGAGCAGTACTTC
CSAPHPGRGTDEQYF
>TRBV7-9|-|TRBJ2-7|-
TGTGCCAGCAGCTTCTGGGGGCTCGGGAGCTCCTACGAGCAGTACTTC
CASSFWGLGSSYEQYF
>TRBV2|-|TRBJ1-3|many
TGTGCCAGCAGGGAACAGGTCTCTGGAAACACCATATATTTT
CASREQVSGNTIYF
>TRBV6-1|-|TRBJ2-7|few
TGTGCCAGCAGTGATAGTCCCAACTCCTACGAGCAGTACTTC
CASSDSPNSYEQYF
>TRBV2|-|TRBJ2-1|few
TGTGCCAGCAGTGAAGCCCAACCCTTCAGGGCCTACAATGAGCAGTTCTTC
CASSEAQPFRAYNEQFF
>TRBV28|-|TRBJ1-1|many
TGTGCCAGCACCTTGGGGGGAACTGAAGCTTTCTTT
CASTLGGTEAFF
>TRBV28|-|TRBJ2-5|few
TGTGCCAGCAGTTTACAGGGTGTAGCGACCCAGTACTTC
CASSLQGVATQYF
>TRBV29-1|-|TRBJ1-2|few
TGCAGCGTTGACAAGGGGGAGAACTATGGCTACACCTTC
CSVDKGENYGYTF
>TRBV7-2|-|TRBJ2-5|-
TGTGCCAGCAGCTTCCGCAGGGGGGGAGAGACCCAGTACTTC
CASSFRRGGETQYF
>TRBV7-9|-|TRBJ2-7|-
TGTGCCAGCAGCTCCCCTCAGATAGCGGCAGGCCTCTACGAGCAGTACTTC
CASSSPQIAAGLYEQYF
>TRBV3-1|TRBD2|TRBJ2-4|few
TGTGCCAGCAGCCCTATCGCTAGCGGGAGTGACATTCAGTACTTC
CASSPIASGSDIQYF
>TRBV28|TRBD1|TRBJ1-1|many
TGTGCCAGCAGCGCCCGACAGGGGAACACTGAAGCTTTCTTT
CASSARQGNTEAFF
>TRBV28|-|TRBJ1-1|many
TGTGCCAGCAGTTTTTCTATGGACCGCTCTGAAGCTTTCTTT
CASSFSMDRSEAFF
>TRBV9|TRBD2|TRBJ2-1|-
TGTGCCAGCAGCGTTGCCCCACTAGCGAGAACCTACAATGAGCAGTTCTTC
CASSVAPLARTYNEQFF
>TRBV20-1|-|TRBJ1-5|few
TGCAGTGCTAGTTCGGGCGCCTATAGCAATCAGCCCCAGCATTTT
CSASSGAYSNQPQHF
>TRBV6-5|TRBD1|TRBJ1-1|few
TGTGCCAGCAGTTACCTTTGGGGACAGGTGAACACTGAAGCTTTCTTT
CASSYLWGQVNTEAFF
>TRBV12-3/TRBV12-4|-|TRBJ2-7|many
TGTGCCAGCAGTTTAAAATCCAGGGACCACGAGCAGTACTTC
CASSLKSRDHEQYF
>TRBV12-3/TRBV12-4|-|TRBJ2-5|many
TGTGCCAGCAGTTTATTGGCCTCGGGCGTTGGGGAGACCCAGTACTTC
CASSLLASGVGETQYF
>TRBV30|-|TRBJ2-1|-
TGTGCCTGGAGCCTTCGCGCATGGAACAATGAGCAGTTCTTC
CAWSLRAWNNEQFF
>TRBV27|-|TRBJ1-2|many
TGTGCCAGCAGTTTCGATAGGGGGAGGTATGGCTACACCTTC
CASSFDRGRYGYTF
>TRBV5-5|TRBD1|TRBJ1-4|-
TGTGCCAGCAGACAGACAGGGGGTAATGAAAAACTGTTTTTT
CASRQTGGNEKLFF
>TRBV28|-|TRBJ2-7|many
TGTGCCAGCAGTTTCCGGGTGGACTACCGCTTCTACGAGCAGTACTTC
CASSFRVDYRFYEQYF
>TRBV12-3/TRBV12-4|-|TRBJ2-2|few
TGTGCCAGCAGTTTGACTAAGAACACCGGGGAGCTGTTTTTT
CASSLTKNTGELFF
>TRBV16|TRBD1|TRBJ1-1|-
TGTGCCAGCAGCCCGGACAGGCCAGGGCCTGAAGCTTTCTTT
CASSPDRPGPEAFF
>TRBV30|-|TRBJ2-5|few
TGTGCCTGGAACGATATTGGGGGGATAGAGACCCAGTACTTC
CAWNDIGGIETQYF
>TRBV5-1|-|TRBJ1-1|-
TGCGCCAGCACCCAGGGGACCAACACTGAAGCTTTCTTT
CASTQGTNTEAFF
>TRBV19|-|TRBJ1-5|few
TGTGCCAGTAGTAATGAGGCAAAATCGCCCCAGCATTTT
CASSNEAKSPQHF
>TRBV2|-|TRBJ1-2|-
TGTGCCAGCACCGTAAAAGGCATCCCTACTAACTATGGCTACACCTTC
CASTVKGIPTNYGYTF
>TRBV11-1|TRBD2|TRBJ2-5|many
TGTGCCAGCAGCTTAGAGGGACTAGCCCAAGAGACCCAGTACTTC
CASSLEGLAQETQYF
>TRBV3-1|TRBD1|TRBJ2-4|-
TGTGCCAGCAGCCATAACAGGGGGAGCATTCAGTACTTC
CASSHNRGSIQYF
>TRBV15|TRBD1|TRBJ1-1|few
TGTGCCACCAGCAGAGATGGGACAGGGGGCACTGAAGCTTTCTTT
CATSRDGTGGTEAFF
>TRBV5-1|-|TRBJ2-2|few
TGCGCCAGCAGGGCGAGGGGAGATGCGCTGCCCGGGGAGCTGTTTTTT
CASRARGDALPGELFF
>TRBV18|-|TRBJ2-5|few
TGTGCCAGCTCAGTGACAGCCCAAGAGACCCAGTACTTC
CASSVTAQETQYF
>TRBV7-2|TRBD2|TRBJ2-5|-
TGTGCCAGCAGCTTAGGCGTTAGCGGGACCGGTAGGGAGACCCAGTACTTC
CASSLGVSGTGRETQYF
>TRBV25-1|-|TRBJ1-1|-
TGTGCCACCTCTGACAGATTGAACACTGAAGCTTTCTTT
CATSDRLNTEAFF
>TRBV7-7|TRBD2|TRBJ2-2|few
TGTGCCAGCAGCCTAAAGTTGGGACTAGCGAACACCGGGGAGCTGTTTTTT
CASSLKLGLANTGELFF
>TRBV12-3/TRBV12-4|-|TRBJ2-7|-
TGTGCCAGCGCCCGATACGAGCAGTACTTC
CASARYEQYF
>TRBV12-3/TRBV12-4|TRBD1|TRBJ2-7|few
TGTGCCAGCAGACCCGGGACAGGGGGCTACGAGCAGTACTTC
CASRPGTGGYEQYF
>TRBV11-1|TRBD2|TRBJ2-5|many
TGTGCCAGCGAGGAACCGCGGGAGGGGGAGACCCAGTACTTC
CASEEPREGETQYF
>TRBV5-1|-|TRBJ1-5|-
TGCGCCAGCAGCTTGGAGGGACCGGAGCAGCCCCAGCATTTT
CASSLEGPEQPQHF
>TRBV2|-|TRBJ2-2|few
TGTGCCAGCAGTGGCGAGGGGGCCGGGGAGCTGTTTTTT
CASSGEGAGELFF
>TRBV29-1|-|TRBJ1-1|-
TGCAGCGTTTCCGGTGGACAGGAAGCTTTCTTT
CSVSGGQEAFF
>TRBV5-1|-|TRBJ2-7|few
TGCGCCAGCAGCTGGACTGGTCTCTCCTACGAGCAGTACTTC
CASSWTGLSYEQYF
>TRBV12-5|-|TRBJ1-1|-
TGTGCTAGTGGTTTGGTAAGTTGGCCTGAAGCTTTCTTT
CASGLVSWPEAFF